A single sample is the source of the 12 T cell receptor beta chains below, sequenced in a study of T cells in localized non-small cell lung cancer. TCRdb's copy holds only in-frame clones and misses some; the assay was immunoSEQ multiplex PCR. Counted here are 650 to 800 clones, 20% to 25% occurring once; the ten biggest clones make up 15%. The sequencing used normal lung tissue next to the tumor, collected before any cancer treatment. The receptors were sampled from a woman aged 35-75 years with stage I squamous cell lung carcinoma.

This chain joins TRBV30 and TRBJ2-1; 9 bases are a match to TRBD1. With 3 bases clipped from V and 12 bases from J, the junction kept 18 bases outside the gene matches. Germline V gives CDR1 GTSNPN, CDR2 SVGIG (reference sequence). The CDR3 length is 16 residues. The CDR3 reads CAWSTGGALLKGGQFF. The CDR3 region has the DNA TGTGCCTGGAGCACAGGGGGCGCGTTATTGAAGGGTGGGCAGTTCTTC.

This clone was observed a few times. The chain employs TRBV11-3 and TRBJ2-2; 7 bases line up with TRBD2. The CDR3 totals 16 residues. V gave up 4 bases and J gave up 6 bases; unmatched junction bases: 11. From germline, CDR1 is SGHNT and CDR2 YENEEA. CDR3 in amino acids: CASSSGGKSRSGELFF. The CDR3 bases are TGTGCCAGCAGCTCGGGAGGAAAGTCTAGGTCCGGGGAGCTGTTTTTT.

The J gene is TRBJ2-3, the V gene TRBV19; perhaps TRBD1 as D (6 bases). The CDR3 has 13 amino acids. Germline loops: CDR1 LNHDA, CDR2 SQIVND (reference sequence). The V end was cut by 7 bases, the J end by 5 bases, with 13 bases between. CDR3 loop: CASKQGSGDTQYF. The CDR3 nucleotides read TGTGCCAGTAAACAGGGCTCGGGAGATACGCAGTATTTT.

The CDR3 spells CATSESTGFYGYTF. CDR3 nucleotides: TGTGCCACCAGCGAGTCGACGGGATTCTATGGCTACACCTTC. This chain uses TRBV15 with TRBJ1-2; no clear D gene. The germline V gene encodes CDR1 LNHNV and CDR2 YYDKDF (reference sequence). The CDR3 covers 14 residues. Trimming shortened V by 5 bases and J by 4 bases, and 14 bases separated the two germline ends. The variable domain in full, completed from reference TRBV15 and TRBJ1-2, reads DAMVIQNPRYQVTQFGKPVTLSCSQTLNHNVMYWYQQKSSQAPKLLFHYYDKDFNNEADTPDNFQSRRPNTSFCFLDIRSPGLGDTAMYLCATSESTGFYGYTFGSGTRLTVV.

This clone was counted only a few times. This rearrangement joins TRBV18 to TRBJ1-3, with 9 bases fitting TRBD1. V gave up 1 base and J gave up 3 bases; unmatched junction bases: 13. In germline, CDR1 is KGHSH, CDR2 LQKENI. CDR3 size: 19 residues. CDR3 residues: CASSPLPTGGTMIGNTIYF. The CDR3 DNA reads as TGTGCCAGCTCACCACTCCCGACAGGGGGTACTATGATTGGAAACACCATATATTTT.

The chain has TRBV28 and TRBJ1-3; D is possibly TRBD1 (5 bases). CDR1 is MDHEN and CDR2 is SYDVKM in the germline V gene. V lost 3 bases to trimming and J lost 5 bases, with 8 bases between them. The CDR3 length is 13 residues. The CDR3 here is CASSFRGRNTIYF. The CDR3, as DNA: TGTGCCAGCAGTTTCCGGGGGAGAAACACCATATATTTT.

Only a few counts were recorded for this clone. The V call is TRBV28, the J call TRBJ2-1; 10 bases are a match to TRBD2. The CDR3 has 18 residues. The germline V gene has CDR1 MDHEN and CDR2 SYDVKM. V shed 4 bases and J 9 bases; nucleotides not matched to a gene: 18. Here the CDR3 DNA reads TGTGCCAGCAGTTCATCTAGCGGGAGTTACTCGCGGGTTAGTGAGCAGTTCTTC. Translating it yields CASSSSSGSYSRVSEQFF.

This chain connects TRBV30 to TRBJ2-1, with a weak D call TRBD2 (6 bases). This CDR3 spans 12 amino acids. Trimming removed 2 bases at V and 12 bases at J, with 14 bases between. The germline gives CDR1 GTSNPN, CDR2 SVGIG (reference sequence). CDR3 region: CAWSYTDGGQFF. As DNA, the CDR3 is TGTGCCTGGAGTTACACCGACGGGGGGCAGTTCTTC.

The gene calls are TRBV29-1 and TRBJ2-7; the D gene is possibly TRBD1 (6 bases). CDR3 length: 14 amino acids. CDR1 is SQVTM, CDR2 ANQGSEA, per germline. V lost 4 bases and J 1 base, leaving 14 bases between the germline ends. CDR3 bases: TGCAGCGTTGTCGGACAGCTAGATTCCTACGAGCAGTACTTC. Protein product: CSVVGQLDSYEQYF.

CDR3 sequence reads: CASKGDYNEQFF. CDR3 bases: TGTGCCAGCAAGGGAGACTACAATGAGCAGTTCTTC. V is TRBV28 and J is TRBJ2-1, with D perhaps TRBD2 (5 bases). Germline lookup yields CDR1 MDHEN and CDR2 SYDVKM. The germline V and J ends were trimmed by 7 bases and 3 bases, with 7 bases remaining between them. The CDR3 is made up of 12 amino acids. The full variable domain, rest sourced from reference TRBV28 and TRBJ2-1, is DVKVTQSSRYLVKRTGEKVFLECVQDMDHENMFWYRQDPGLGLRLIYFSYDVKMKEKGDIPEGYSVSREKKERFSLILESASTNQTSMYLCASKGDYNEQFFGPGTRLTVL.

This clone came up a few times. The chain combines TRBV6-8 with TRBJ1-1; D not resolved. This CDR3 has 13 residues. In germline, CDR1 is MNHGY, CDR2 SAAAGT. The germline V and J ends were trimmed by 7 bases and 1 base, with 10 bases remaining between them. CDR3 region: CASTGEGNTEAFF. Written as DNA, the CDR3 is TGTGCCAGCACGGGAGAAGGGAACACTGAAGCTTTCTTT.

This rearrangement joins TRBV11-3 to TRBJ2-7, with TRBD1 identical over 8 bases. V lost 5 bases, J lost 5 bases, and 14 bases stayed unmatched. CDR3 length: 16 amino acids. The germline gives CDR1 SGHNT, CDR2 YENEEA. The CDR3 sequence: CASSPWTGRIWDEQYF. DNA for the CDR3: TGTGCCAGCAGCCCGTGGACAGGGCGTATATGGGACGAGCAGTACTTC.